This T cell receptor (beta chain) was observed in a study of blood T cells in healthy people across ages. Background on the study: T cells yielded about one barcoded beta molecule per two cells through template switching.

Through a sample-barcoded 5' primer and a J-beta primer mix, a second PCR was run for roughly 6 to 12 cycles. From the 5' RACE reads, TCRdb called clonotypes with MiXCR, one entry per CDR3 protein. The profile covers about 580,000 distinct CDR3 sequences, with under 55% appearing a single time and around 24% taken by the ten largest. Overall study findings and caveats: Shifts in expanded clonotypes may have been confounded by donor CMV status, which was unknown.

Concerning this clonotype: Antigen: not known.

The CDR3 consists of 13 residues. The V end lost 4 bases, the J end lost 1 base, and 7 bases lay between the germline ends. The germline CDR1 and CDR2 sequences are SEHNR and FQNEAQ (reference sequence). V and J are TRBV7-9 and TRBJ2-5; no definite D call. Sequenced: blood. This TCR came from an elderly man in good health. For the CDR3, the DNA is TGTGCCAGCAGCTGCTGGGGCCAAGAGACCCAGTACTTC. Translating it yields CASSCWGQETQYF.